A single sample is the source of the 22 T cell receptor beta chains below, sequenced in a study of T cells in Graves' hyperthyroidism and ophthalmopathy. Authors of the study amplified TCR beta CDR3 regions from RNA transcripts. HTBI primers were the set used in a first-round RT-PCR of the TCR CDR3. MiXCR was run by TCRdb on the multiplex PCR reads, yielding one entry per CDR3 protein. The data contain about 640,000 distinct CDR3 sequences, less than 25% of them seen just once; the ten biggest clones take up approximately 30%. Sequencing was carried out using blood. The source is a man aged 25 to 40 with Graves' ophthalmopathy.

The CDR3 DNA reads TGCAGTGCTAGGTACGGGGTGGGGCAGCCCCAGCATTTT. Translating gives CSARYGVGQPQHF. The genes are TRBV20-1 and TRBJ1-5; D uncertain. V was clipped by 3 bases and J by 7 bases, with 13 bases between them. Per germline, CDR1 DFQATT and CDR2 SNEGSKA (reference sequence). The CDR3 runs 13 residues.

Only a few counts were recorded for this clonotype. V usage is TRBV20-1 and J usage is TRBJ2-7; TRBD2 aligns across 8 bases. The CDR3 contains 12 residues. V was pared by 4 bases and J by 6 bases, with 5 bases of the junction left unmatched. Germline CDR1 reads DFQATT; CDR2 reads SNEGSKA (reference sequence). The CDR3 DNA follows: TGCAGTGCTAAGCGGGAGTGGACCGAGCAGTACTTC. Translating it yields CSAKREWTEQYF.

The chain employs TRBV20-1 and TRBJ1-4, with TRBD1 matching 10 bases. This CDR3 has 14 residues. In germline, CDR1 is DFQATT, CDR2 SNEGSKA (reference sequence). J gave up 8 bases and V 6 bases, and 9 bases lay outside the gene matches. CDR3 in amino acids: CSAPSTGGLEKLFF. DNA of the CDR3: TGCAGTGCGCCATCGACAGGGGGCTTAGAAAAACTGTTTTTT.

This clonotype was seen many times. This rearrangement joins TRBV7-2 to TRBJ2-1; D is possibly TRBD2 (6 bases). From germline, CDR1 is SGHTA and CDR2 FQGNSA. V was cut by 8 bases and J by 5 bases, with 19 bases left in between. The CDR3 loop spans 15 amino acids. The CDR3 protein is CASAIAGTGHNEQFF. In nucleotides, the CDR3 is TGTGCCAGCGCAATCGCCGGGACTGGACACAATGAGCAGTTCTTC.

This clonotype was recorded many times. The chain's CDR3 is CASSSGLQETQYF. In DNA, the CDR3 is TGTGCCAGCAGCTCGGGACTTCAAGAGACCCAGTACTTC. The V call is TRBV11-1, the J call TRBJ2-5, with D tentatively TRBD2 (6 bases). V shed 4 bases and J shed 2 bases, with 8 bases lying between them. This CDR3 is built from 13 residues. CDR1 is SGHAT and CDR2 is FQDESV in the germline V gene (reference sequence).

This clonotype was recorded at least ten times. The CDR3 is CASSQPLAGPSSYNEQFF. In DNA form, the CDR3 reads TGTGCCAGCAGCCAACCACTAGCGGGGCCCTCCTCCTACAATGAGCAGTTCTTC. This sequence joins TRBV3-1 and TRBJ2-1; 10 bases are a match to TRBD2. This CDR3 region has 18 residues. Germline V lookup: CDR1 LGHDT, CDR2 YNNKEL (reference sequence). Germline trimming cut 2 bases from V and 0 bases from J; bases unmatched to any gene: 7.

This clonotype occurred a few times. The chain is built from TRBV27 and TRBJ1-6, with unresolved D. The CDR3 runs 13 residues. Germline V gene lookup returns CDR1 MNHEY and CDR2 SMNVEV (reference sequence). The germline V and J ends were trimmed by 8 bases and 8 bases, with 13 bases remaining between them. For the CDR3, the DNA is TGTGCCAGCGGACTGATTTACGATTCACCCCTCCACTTT. Its translation is CASGLIYDSPLHF.

V and J are TRBV5-6 and TRBJ2-1; 11 bases fit TRBD2. Trimming cost V 4 bases and J 8 bases; bases outside gene matches: 11. The CDR3 is 16 residues long. Germline V gene sequence: CDR1 SGHDT, CDR2 YYEEEE. The CDR3 DNA sequence: TGTGCCAGCAGCCGAGGAACTAGCGGGAGACTCCATGAGCAGTTCTTC. It yields the protein CASSRGTSGRLHEQFF.

This clonotype was observed many times. This chain joins TRBV7-3 and TRBJ2-5; D unresolved. The CDR3 length is 13 residues. V lost 2 bases and J 4 bases, leaving 8 bases between the germline ends. CDR1 SGHTA and CDR2 FQGTGA come from the germline V gene. The CDR3: CASSLGQRETQYF. The CDR3 DNA reads TGTGCCAGCAGCTTAGGGCAGCGAGAGACCCAGTACTTC.

Regarding this clonotype: The junction shows a germline mismatch at one end, possibly a read error. CDR3 region: CAWSLPNQPRHF. In DNA, the CDR3 is TGTGCCTGGAGTCTGCCGAATCAGCCCCGGCATTTT. The rearrangement links TRBV30 to TRBJ1-5, with D unresolved. CDR3 size: 12 residues. Germline CDR1 reads GTSNPN; CDR2 reads SVGIG (reference sequence).

In its sample, this clonotype was seen a few times. The chain recombines TRBV6-1 with TRBJ1-4; 7 bases match TRBD1. Germline-derived CDR1 and CDR2 are MNHNS and SASEGT. The CDR3 is made up of 15 amino acids. J gave up 2 bases and V 5 bases, and 5 bases lay outside the gene matches. In DNA form, the CDR3 reads TGTGCCAGCAGTTCAGCGACAGGGACTAATGAAAAACTGTTTTTT. It specifies CASSSATGTNEKLFF.

The rearrangement uses TRBV30 and TRBJ2-7; 11 nucleotides match TRBD2. The CDR3 covers 17 residues. From germline, CDR1 is GTSNPN and CDR2 SVGIG (reference sequence). Unmatched junction bases numbered 14, after V lost 3 bases and J lost 4 bases. The CDR3 DNA is TGTGCCTGGAGCTTTAGGGCTAGCGGGAGGAAAGTATACGAGCAGTACTTC. This translates into CAWSFRASGRKVYEQYF.

This clonotype was seen a handful of times. The chain uses TRBV19 and TRBJ2-2; D remains unclear. The CDR3 length is 15 residues. The germline CDR1 and CDR2 sequences are LNHDA and SQIVND (reference sequence). Trimming cost V 6 bases and J 1 base, with 12 bases left between them. CDR3 region: CASRPYSLNTGELFF. The CDR3 region has the DNA TGTGCCAGTAGGCCGTACAGCTTGAACACCGGGGAGCTGTTTTTT.

The CDR3 here is CASSLKSDPANTGELFF. CDR3 sequence (DNA): TGCGCCAGCAGCCTGAAATCAGATCCCGCGAACACCGGGGAGCTGTTTTTT. The rearrangement links TRBV5-1 to TRBJ2-2; D remains unclear. CDR1 SGHRS and CDR2 YFSETQ come from the germline V gene. Trimming took 4 bases from V and 0 from J, leaving 16 bases between them. The CDR3 is 17 residues long.

The chain has TRBV20-1 and TRBJ1-2; 9 bases are a match to TRBD1. The CDR3 consists of 14 residues. Germline V gene data show CDR1 as DFQATT and CDR2 as SNEGSKA (reference sequence). The junction had 7 bases not matched to a gene; V was cut back by 6 bases and J by 2 bases. CDR3 nucleotides: TGCAGTGCGGTGGTCGGGACAGGGAACTATGGCTACACCTTC. Its translation: CSAVVGTGNYGYTF.

On this clonotype itself: A read error is possible here, since a much larger clone lies one base away. This rearrangement joins TRBV28 to TRBJ1-2; D possibly corresponds to TRBD1 (6 bases). Germline CDR1 MDHEN, CDR2 SYDVKM. The CDR3 consists of 15 residues. V lost 0 bases and J lost 4, with 12 bases in between. CDR3 in DNA: TGTGCCAGCAGTTTATGCGAGGGGGTGCTCTATGGCTACACCTTC. Amino acids: CASSLCEGVLYGYTF.

The genes are TRBV4-2 and TRBJ1-2; 7 positions match TRBD1. J gave up 7 bases and V 0 bases, and 5 bases lay outside the gene matches. This CDR3 contains 14 residues. Germline V gene data show CDR1 as LGHNA and CDR2 as YNFKEQ. CDR3 sequence: CASSQESNRGGYTF. Here the CDR3 DNA reads TGTGCCAGCAGCCAAGAGTCCAACAGGGGTGGCTACACCTTC.

The chain joins TRBV7-9 to TRBJ2-3, with 7 bases aligning to TRBD2. V lost 4 bases to trimming and J lost 2 bases; unmatched junction nucleotides: 12. Germline CDR1 SEHNR, CDR2 FQNEAQ (reference sequence). CDR3 size: 17 residues. Here the CDR3 DNA reads TGTGCCAGCAGCTCGAGCATACGGGAGGACCTCACAGATACGCAGTATTTT. Translating gives CASSSSIREDLTDTQYF. The complete variable domain, with remaining parts taken from reference TRBV7-9 and TRBJ2-3, reads DTGVSQNPRHKITKRGQNVTFRCDPISEHNRLYWYRQTLGQGPEFLTYFQNEAQLEKSRLLSDRFSAERPKGSFSTLEIQRTEQGDSAMYLCASSSSIREDLTDTQYFGPGTRLTVL.

On this clonotype: Possible read error: a much larger clone is one base away. The J gene is TRBJ2-7, the V gene TRBV12-3 or TRBV12-4; a weak D match, TRBD2 (6 bases). The germline V and J ends were trimmed by 4 bases and 3 bases, with 10 bases remaining between them. The CDR3 totals 13 residues. The chain's CDR3 is CASSSDGGYEQYF. CDR3 in DNA: TGTGCCAGCAGTTCAGACGGGGGCTACGAGCAGTACTTC.

The CDR3 loop reads CATSDPAGGYNEQFF. CDR3 bases: TGTGCCACCAGTGATCCAGCGGGGGGTTACAATGAGCAGTTCTTC. The chain is built from TRBV24-1 and TRBJ2-1, with 9 bases fitting TRBD2. Germline V gene lookup returns CDR1 KGHDR and CDR2 SFDVKD. CDR3 length: 15 residues. Trimming removed 3 bases from V and 4 bases from J; junction bases left unmatched: 3.

This clonotype was seen only a few times. V is TRBV6-1 and J is TRBJ2-5, with a possible D match to TRBD2 (6 bases). The CDR3 sequence is 13 residues long. With 10 bases removed from V and 5 bases from J, the gap between germline ends came to 17 bases. CDR1 and CDR2 from the germline V gene are MNHNS and SASEGT. Written as DNA, the CDR3 is TGTGCCACCACACGGGGGATAAGGGAGACCCAGTACTTC. It encodes CATTRGIRETQYF.

This clonotype has only a few counts. The V call is TRBV29-1, the J call TRBJ2-7, with 9 bases that match TRBD2. Germline V lookup: CDR1 SQVTM, CDR2 ANQGSEA. Trimming cost V 2 bases and J 0 bases; bases outside gene matches: 5. The CDR3 runs 15 residues. CDR3 sequence (DNA): TGCAGCGTTGAATGGAATAGCGGGAGCTCCTACGAGCAGTACTTC. It codes for CSVEWNSGSSYEQYF.